The 22 T cell receptor beta chains presented below share a single source sample, sequenced in a study of cytomegalovirus exposure and HLA in healthy donors. PCR was performed using 60 Vbeta and 13 Jbeta primers. Using immunoSEQ multiplex PCR, the repertoire was profiled, and TCRdb retains in-frame clones only, with some absent. The sample consists of 120,000 or so clones, approximately 74% of them appearing once. Sequenced sample: PBMCs. The receptors shown here come from a man in his forties in good health and CMV-seropositive.

The chain recombines TRBV6-1 with TRBJ1-2; tentative D call: TRBD1 (6 bases). The germline V gene has CDR1 MNHNS and CDR2 SASEGT. V gave up 6 bases and J gave up 7 bases, with 15 bases separating them. CDR3 length: 13 amino acids. CDR3 in DNA: TGTGCCAGCAGGGAACAGGGCAGGGCTGGCTACACCTTC. It encodes CASREQGRAGYTF.

The chain uses TRBV5-1 and TRBJ2-6, with 9 bases aligning to TRBD2. V gave up 0 bases and J gave up 4 bases; unmatched junction bases: 8. The CDR3 spans 18 residues. Germline CDR1 SGHRS, CDR2 YFSETQ. CDR3 amino acids: CASSLAIAGAAGANVLTF. CDR3 nucleotides: TGCGCCAGCAGCTTGGCCATAGCGGGAGCAGCCGGGGCCAACGTCCTGACTTTC.

The chain is built from TRBV9 and TRBJ1-3; the match to TRBD1 covers 7 bases. CDR3 length: 16 amino acids. CDR1 and CDR2 (germline): SGDLS, YYNGEE. J gave up 0 bases and V 2 bases, and 5 bases lay outside the gene matches. CDR3 coding DNA: TGTGCCAGCAGCGTCGACAGGGCCTACTCTGGAAACACCATATATTTT. It specifies CASSVDRAYSGNTIYF.

The chain employs TRBV30 and TRBJ1-1, with D maybe TRBD1 (6 bases). CDR3 size: 15 residues. CDR1 and CDR2 from the germline V gene are GTSNPN and SVGIG (reference sequence). V was clipped by 5 bases and J by 0 bases, with 16 bases between them. Here the CDR3 reads CAWSTGFGLNTEAFF. The DNA of the CDR3 is TGTGCCTGGTCGACAGGTTTCGGCCTGAACACTGAAGCTTTCTTT.

The J gene is TRBJ2-7, the V gene TRBV6-1; a possible D gene is TRBD2 (5 bases). V was cut by 2 bases and J by 1 base, with 18 bases left in between. Germline lookup yields CDR1 MNHNS and CDR2 SASEGT. The CDR3 sequence is 17 residues long. CDR3: CASSEWPPRGISYEQYF. The CDR3 DNA is TGTGCCAGCAGTGAATGGCCTCCGAGAGGGATTTCCTACGAGCAGTACTTC.

This clone was detected only a few times. The V and J genes are TRBV25-1 and TRBJ2-7; 9 nucleotides agree with TRBD1. The ends lost 6 bases at V and 5 bases at J; junction bases unmatched: 8. Germline V gene sequence: CDR1 MGHDK, CDR2 SYGVNS. The CDR3 sequence is 14 residues long. The CDR3 spells CASSPGTGYHEQYF. DNA of the CDR3: TGTGCCAGCAGCCCCGGGACAGGGTACCACGAGCAGTACTTC.

The chain is built from TRBV7-8 and TRBJ2-2; D not resolved. The germline V gene encodes CDR1 SGHVS and CDR2 FQNEAQ. V lost 1 base, J lost 3 bases, and 9 bases lay in between. There are 15 residues in the CDR3. CDR3 loop: CASSLDRADTGELFF. CDR3 sequence (DNA): TGTGCCAGCAGCTTAGATCGAGCTGACACCGGGGAGCTGTTTTTT.

The chain uses TRBV10-3 and TRBJ1-4; no clear D. The V end lost 0 bases, the J end lost 4 bases, and 12 bases lay between the germline ends. The germline V gene has CDR1 ENHRY and CDR2 SYGVKD. The CDR3 spans 16 residues. Written as DNA, the CDR3 is TGTGCCATCAGTGAGTCGAAGGAGGGCGGTAATGAAAAACTGTTTTTT. Translated, it gives CAISESKEGGNEKLFF.

V gene TRBV5-6 combines with J gene TRBJ2-7, with 8 bases lining up with TRBD1. Germline values: CDR1 SGHDT, CDR2 YYEEEE. The CDR3 is 15 amino acids. With V trimmed by 2 bases and J by 3 bases, 7 bases remained unmatched. Here the CDR3 reads CASSLGAGGIYEQYF. The CDR3, as DNA: TGTGCCAGCAGCTTAGGGGCAGGGGGCATCTACGAGCAGTACTTC.

This chain uses TRBV19 with TRBJ1-4, with D unclear. With 4 bases removed from V and 2 bases from J, the gap between germline ends came to 11 bases. Germline lookup yields CDR1 LNHDA and CDR2 SQIVND (reference sequence). CDR3 length equals 15 residues. The CDR3 loop is CASSSTGGTNEKLFF. The DNA for the CDR3 is TGTGCCAGTAGTAGCACCGGCGGTACTAATGAAAAACTGTTTTTT.

The chain carries TRBV7-2 and TRBJ2-5; tentative D call: TRBD2 (6 bases). The CDR3 consists of 15 residues. The germline gives CDR1 SGHTA, CDR2 FQGNSA. V lost 9 bases and J 4 bases, leaving 21 bases between the germline ends. CDR3 sequence: CASQTARGRRETQYF. CDR3 DNA sequence: TGTGCCAGTCAAACCGCCCGGGGGAGGCGAGAGACCCAGTACTTC.

The rearrangement joins TRBV6-5 to TRBJ2-7; 12 bases fit TRBD2. V lost 2 bases, J lost 3 bases, and 5 bases stayed unmatched. Germline CDR1 MNHEY, CDR2 SVGAGI. The CDR3 is made up of 16 amino acids. The CDR3 protein is CASSYKELAGGYEQYF. The DNA of the CDR3 is TGTGCCAGCAGTTACAAAGAACTAGCGGGGGGCTACGAGCAGTACTTC.

The J gene is TRBJ2-5, the V gene TRBV19; TRBD2 agrees at 9 bases. CDR1 is LNHDA and CDR2 is SQIVND in the germline V gene (reference sequence). The CDR3 spans 13 residues. Losses at the gene ends were 6 bases for V and 2 bases for J; bases not matched to a gene: 1. Written as DNA, the CDR3 is TGTGCCAGTAGGACTAGCGGACAAGAGACCCAGTACTTC. Amino acids: CASRTSGQETQYF.

This CDR3 is CASRWLANNQETQYF. CDR3 coding DNA: TGTGCCAGCAGGTGGCTAGCGAATAACCAAGAGACCCAGTACTTC. This sequence joins TRBV2 and TRBJ2-5; a possible D gene is TRBD2 (6 bases). This CDR3 is built from 15 residues. V gave up 6 bases and J gave up 0 bases, with 14 bases separating them. Germline V lookup: CDR1 SNHLY, CDR2 FYNNEI.

The gene calls are TRBV6-1 and TRBJ1-5; weak D call: TRBD1 (5 bases). CDR1 and CDR2 from the germline V gene are MNHNS and SASEGT. The CDR3 covers 14 residues. V was pared by 2 bases and J by 5 bases, with 10 bases between. As DNA, the CDR3 is TGTGCCAGCAGTGAAAGTGACAGATATCAGCCCCAGCATTTT. This sequence encodes CASSESDRYQPQHF.

CDR3 coding DNA: TGTGCCAGCAGTTTATCCTTATACGAGCAGTACTTC. Residues: CASSLSLYEQYF. The rearrangement uses TRBV28 and TRBJ2-7, with unresolved D. CDR3 length: 12 amino acids. The V and J ends lost 1 base and 4 bases respectively, with 5 bases between them. CDR1 MDHEN and CDR2 SYDVKM come from the germline V gene.

The chain has TRBV5-1 and TRBJ2-7; 7 nucleotides agree with TRBD2. This CDR3 contains 16 residues. V lost 0 bases to trimming and J lost 7 bases; unmatched junction nucleotides: 13. The germline V gene encodes CDR1 SGHRS and CDR2 YFSETQ. CDR3 residues: CASSLELVAGPREQYF. The CDR3 DNA is TGCGCCAGCAGCTTGGAGTTGGTAGCGGGCCCCAGGGAGCAGTACTTC.

The chain employs TRBV7-2 and TRBJ1-5, with D unresolved. The CDR3 contains 12 residues. Germline CDR1 is SGHTA and CDR2 is FQGNSA. With 1 base removed from V and 11 bases from J, the gap between germline ends came to 9 bases. CDR3 nucleotide sequence: TGTGCCAGCAGCTTAGATTCGCAGGCCCAGCATTTT. Translated: CASSLDSQAQHF.

This clone was recorded a few times. The chain carries TRBV9 and TRBJ2-2; TRBD2 might be the D (6 bases). Germline V gene data show CDR1 as SGDLS and CDR2 as YYNGEE. Trimming removed 3 bases from V and 6 bases from J, with 15 bases in between. CDR3 length equals 15 residues. CDR3: CASSAPGVSAGELFF. In DNA, the CDR3 is TGTGCCAGCAGCGCCCCGGGGGTGTCCGCCGGGGAGCTGTTTTTT.

This clone was counted between two and nine times. Distinct nucleotide sequences in the sample also encode this CDR3. The chain joins TRBV29-1 to TRBJ1-3; D gene uncertain. The length of the CDR3 is 11 residues. From germline, CDR1 is SQVTM and CDR2 ANQGSEA. Trimming took off 4 bases at V and 4 bases at J, with 5 bases between the two ends. The CDR3 coding sequence is TGCAGCGTTGGACAAGGAAACACCATATATTTT. Translated: CSVGQGNTIYF.

This sequence joins TRBV5-4 and TRBJ2-3; 11 bases are a match to TRBD2. The CDR3 is made up of 15 amino acids. Germline-derived CDR1 and CDR2 are SGHNT and YYREEE (reference sequence). Losses at the gene ends were 4 bases for V and 1 base for J; bases not matched to a gene: 2. In nucleotides, the CDR3 is TGTGCCAGCAGCCTGGGACTAGCGGGCACAGATACGCAGTATTTT. This sequence encodes CASSLGLAGTDTQYF.

This sequence joins TRBV5-1 and TRBJ1-1; TRBD1 is a possible D gene (6 bases). The CDR3 consists of 16 residues. The V end was cut by 3 bases, the J end by 4 bases, with 19 bases between. The germline V gene encodes CDR1 SGHRS and CDR2 YFSETQ. CDR3 coding DNA: TGCGCCAGCAGCTCGGGCCCACAGGGAGCGAGCACTGAAGCTTTCTTT. This codes for CASSSGPQGASTEAFF. The full variable domain, rest sourced from reference TRBV5-1 and TRBJ1-1, is KAGVTQTPRYLIKTRGQQVTLSCSPISGHRSVSWYQQTPGQGLQFLFEYFSETQRNKGNFPGRFSGRQFSNSRSEMNVSTLELGDSALYLCASSSGPQGASTEAFFGQGTRLTVV.